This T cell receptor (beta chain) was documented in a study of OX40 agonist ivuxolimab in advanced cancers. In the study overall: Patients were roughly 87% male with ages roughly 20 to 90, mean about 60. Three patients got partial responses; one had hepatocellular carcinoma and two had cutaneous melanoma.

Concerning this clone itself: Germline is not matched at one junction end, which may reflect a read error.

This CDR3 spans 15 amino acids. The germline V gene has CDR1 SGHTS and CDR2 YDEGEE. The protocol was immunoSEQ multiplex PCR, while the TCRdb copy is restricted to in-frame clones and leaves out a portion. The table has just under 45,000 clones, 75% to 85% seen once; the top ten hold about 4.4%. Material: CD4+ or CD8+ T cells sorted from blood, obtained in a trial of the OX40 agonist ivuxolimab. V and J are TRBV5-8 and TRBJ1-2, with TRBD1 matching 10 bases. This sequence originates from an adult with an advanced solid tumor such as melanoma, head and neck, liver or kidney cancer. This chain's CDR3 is CANSLGTGVGYGYTF. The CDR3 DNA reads TGTGCCAACAGCTTAGGGACAGGGGTTGGCTATGGCTACACCTTC.